Listed below are T cell receptor beta chains from one sample, sequenced in a study of CD8 T cells in Susac syndrome. TCRdb analysed the immunoSEQ multiplex PCR reads with MiXCR anew, one entry per CDR3 protein. The table shows around 300,000 distinct CDR3 sequences, with 90% to 95% occurring only once. The sequenced material came from CD4+ T cells from PBMCs. Receptors were obtained from a human donor with multiple sclerosis. The CDR3 runs from the conserved cysteine through the conserved F or W. Fields, in order: D gene, V gene, J gene, clone size, CDR3 DNA, CDR3 protein. The D gene is left open where the match is weak. A row's size may be missing; if present it is once, few, many or a size class.

>.|TRBV29-1|TRBJ1-2|.
TGCAGCGTTGAGATAAACTATGGCTACACCTTC
CSVEINYGYTF
>.|TRBV4-3|TRBJ2-7|.
TGCGCCAGCAGCCGAAGCCCGTCTTACTACGAGCAGTACTTC
CASSRSPSYYEQYF
>.|TRBV3-1|TRBJ1-1|once
TGTGCCAGCAGCCAAGGTATGTTCACTGAAGCTTTCTTT
CASSQGMFTEAFF
>.|TRBV7-8|TRBJ1-5|.
TGTGCCAGCAGCCGCCACTGGGCGGGTAATCAGCCCCAGCATTTT
CASSRHWAGNQPQHF
>.|TRBV18|TRBJ1-5|.
TGTGCCAGCTCGGAAAGTGCATACCAGCCCCAGCATTTT
CASSESAYQPQHF
>.|TRBV2|TRBJ2-7|once
TGTGCCAGCAGTGAAGAGGAAGAGCAGTACTTC
CASSEEEEQYF
>.|TRBV7-2|TRBJ2-7|.
TGTGCCAGCAGCTTGCGGGGTACCTACGAGCAGTACTTC
CASSLRGTYEQYF
>.|TRBV7-8|TRBJ2-7|.
TGTGCCAGCAGCCCCCGAAGAACTACCTTGTCCTACGAGCAGTACTTC
CASSPRRTTLSYEQYF
>.|TRBV7-2|TRBJ2-3|.
TGTGCCAGCAGCCCCCGGATAGGCGGCACAGATACGCAGTATTTT
CASSPRIGGTDTQYF
>TRBD1|TRBV6-6|TRBJ2-1|.
TGTGCCAGCAGTTACTCGGACAGGGTAAATGAGCAGTTCTTC
CASSYSDRVNEQFF
>.|TRBV7-9|TRBJ1-1|.
TGTGCCAGCAGCGCCCAGGGTGAAGCTTTCTTT
CASSAQGEAFF
>.|TRBV7-9|TRBJ1-1|once
TGTGCCAGCAGCGGGGCGGGCGGGGGTGGGACCACTGAAGCTTTCTTT
CASSGAGGGGTTEAFF
>TRBD2|TRBV9|TRBJ2-1|.
TGTGCCAGCAGCCCCAAGCTACTAGCGGGAGGGAATGAGCAGTTCTTC
CASSPKLLAGGNEQFF
>.|TRBV5-1|TRBJ2-5|once
TGCGCCAGCAGCTACGTGGGCCAAGAGACCCAGTACTTC
CASSYVGQETQYF
>.|TRBV7-9|TRBJ2-1|.
TGTGCCAGCAGCCAGCGGCAGGGGAGTAGTAGTGAGCAGTTCTTC
CASSQRQGSSSEQFF
>.|TRBV20-1|TRBJ2-2|.
TGCAGTGCCCGAGGAGGGGGCCTGAGCAACACCGGGGAGCTGTTTTTT
CSARGGGLSNTGELFF
>.|TRBV29-1|TRBJ1-4|once
TGCAGCGTTGAAGGTCAAGCGGGAGTCGGAGAAAAACTGTTTTTT
CSVEGQAGVGEKLFF
>.|TRBV29-1|TRBJ1-1|.
TGCAGCGTTGGGGGAAAGCGGTTAAGTGAAGCTTTCTTT
CSVGGKRLSEAFF
>.|TRBV7-3|TRBJ2-2|.
TGTGCCAGCAGCCAGTACAGGAACACCGGGGAGCTGTTTTTT
CASSQYRNTGELFF
>.|TRBV29-1|TRBJ1-2|.
TGCAGCGTCGAAACGGGTCGGCAGGGGATCGATGGCTACACCTTC
CSVETGRQGIDGYTF
>TRBD2|TRBV20-1|TRBJ2-3|.
TGCAGTGCTGGACCCGGGAGGGGAGATAGAGATACGCAGTATTTT
CSAGPGRGDRDTQYF
>TRBD2|TRBV5-4|TRBJ2-3|.
TGTGCCAGCAGCTCGAAGACTAGCGGCACAGATACGCAGTATTTT
CASSSKTSGTDTQYF
>.|TRBV10-3|TRBJ2-7|.
TGTGCCATCAGTGAACTCGGAAGTGCTTCCGAGCAGTACTTC
CAISELGSASEQYF
>.|TRBV7-9|TRBJ2-6|.
TGTGCCAGCAGCTCAACAGTCTCTGGGGCCAACGTCCTGACTTTC
CASSSTVSGANVLTF
>.|TRBV3-1|TRBJ2-1|.
TGTGCCAGCAGCCTCTTTGCGGGGGCCGAAAATGAGCAGTTCTTC
CASSLFAGAENEQFF
>.|TRBV10-3|TRBJ1-3|.
TGTGCCATCAGCAGGGACGGTCGAAACACCATATATTTT
CAISRDGRNTIYF
>TRBD1|TRBV4-3|TRBJ1-4|.
TGCGCCAGCAGCCAAGCGAGGGACAGCGGTAATGAAAAACTGTTTTTT
CASSQARDSGNEKLFF
>.|TRBV7-2|TRBJ1-4|.
TGTGCCAGCAGCTTAGGGGGGTTGGCAGCGCCCTTTGTACGACTGTTTTTT
CASSLGGLAAPFVRLFF
>TRBD1|TRBV24-1|TRBJ1-2|.
TGTGCCACCAGTCCGGGACAGGAGAACTATGGCTACACCTTC
CATSPGQENYGYTF
>.|TRBV20-1|TRBJ2-4|.
TGCAGTGCTAGACTTTTAGGAGCCAAAAACATTCAGTACTTC
CSARLLGAKNIQYF
>.|TRBV20-1|TRBJ1-4|.
TGCAGTGCTAGAGATAGGGGGGCTGTTGAAAAACTGTTTTTT
CSARDRGAVEKLFF
>.|TRBV18|TRBJ1-1|few
TGTGCCAGCTCACCAGGGGAGGGCACTGAAGCTTTCTTT
CASSPGEGTEAFF
>.|TRBV30|TRBJ2-2|few
TGTGCCTGGAGTAGACTACAGGGCGCGGTCACCGGGGAGCTGTTTTTT
CAWSRLQGAVTGELFF
>.|TRBV12-3/TRBV12-4|TRBJ1-1|.
TGTGCCAGCAGTTTCACCACGAACACTGAAGCTTTCTTT
CASSFTTNTEAFF
>.|TRBV19|TRBJ1-2|.
TGTGCCAGTAGTATAGGCCCAGGGGAAGCCTATGGCTACACCTTC
CASSIGPGEAYGYTF
>.|TRBV11-2|TRBJ2-5|.
TGTGCCAGCAGCTTAGGGGATCGGGGGCCACAAGAGACCCAGTACTTC
CASSLGDRGPQETQYF
>TRBD2|TRBV20-1|TRBJ2-5|.
TGCAGTGCTAGACCGGGACTAGCGGCAGGGTGGCAAGAGACCCAGTACTTC
CSARPGLAAGWQETQYF
>TRBD1|TRBV6-5|TRBJ2-5|.
TGTGCCAGCAGTTACCCGGGGACAGGCCAAGAGACCCAGTACTTC
CASSYPGTGQETQYF
>TRBD2|TRBV6-5|TRBJ2-3|.
TGTGCCAGCAGTTACACACCCGGGACTACGGGCACAGATACGCAGTATTTT
CASSYTPGTTGTDTQYF
>TRBD2|TRBV18|TRBJ2-7|.
TGTGCCAGCTCACCAAGGATAAGCCTAGCGGACGGAGAGCAGTACTTC
CASSPRISLADGEQYF
>TRBD1|TRBV20-1|TRBJ1-5|.
TGCAGTGCGAAAGACAGGGGCAATCAGCCCCAGCATTTT
CSAKDRGNQPQHF
>.|TRBV5-1|TRBJ2-7|.
TGCGCCAGCAGCCATATTGGAGGGGAGCAGTACGAGCAGTACTTC
CASSHIGGEQYEQYF
>TRBD2|TRBV27|TRBJ2-7|.
TGTGCCAGCAGTTTCAAACAGCGGGGGTCCTACGAGCAGTACTTC
CASSFKQRGSYEQYF
>.|TRBV5-6|TRBJ1-5|.
TGTGCCAGCAGCTTGAGCCCCAATCAGCCCCAGCATTTT
CASSLSPNQPQHF
>.|TRBV7-2|TRBJ2-5|.
TGTGCCAGCAGTGCCTCTCTCGTCGGGGAGACCCAGTACTTC
CASSASLVGETQYF
>TRBD2|TRBV30|TRBJ2-3|.
TGTGCCTGGAGTGGGGGACTAGCTACAGATACGCAGTATTTT
CAWSGGLATDTQYF